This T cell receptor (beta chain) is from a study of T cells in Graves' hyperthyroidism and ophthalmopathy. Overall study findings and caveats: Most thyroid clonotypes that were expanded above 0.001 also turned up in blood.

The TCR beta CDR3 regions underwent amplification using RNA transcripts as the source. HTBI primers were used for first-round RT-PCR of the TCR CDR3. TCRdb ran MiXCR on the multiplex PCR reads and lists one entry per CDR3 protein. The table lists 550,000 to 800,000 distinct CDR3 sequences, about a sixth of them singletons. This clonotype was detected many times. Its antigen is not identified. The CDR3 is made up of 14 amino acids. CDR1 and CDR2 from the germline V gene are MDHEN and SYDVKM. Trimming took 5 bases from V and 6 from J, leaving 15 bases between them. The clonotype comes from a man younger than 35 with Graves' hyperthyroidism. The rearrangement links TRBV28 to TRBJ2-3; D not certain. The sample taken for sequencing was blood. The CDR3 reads CASSIRKTLDTQYF. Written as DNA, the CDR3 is TGTGCCAGCAGTATTCGGAAAACGTTGGATACGCAGTATTTT.